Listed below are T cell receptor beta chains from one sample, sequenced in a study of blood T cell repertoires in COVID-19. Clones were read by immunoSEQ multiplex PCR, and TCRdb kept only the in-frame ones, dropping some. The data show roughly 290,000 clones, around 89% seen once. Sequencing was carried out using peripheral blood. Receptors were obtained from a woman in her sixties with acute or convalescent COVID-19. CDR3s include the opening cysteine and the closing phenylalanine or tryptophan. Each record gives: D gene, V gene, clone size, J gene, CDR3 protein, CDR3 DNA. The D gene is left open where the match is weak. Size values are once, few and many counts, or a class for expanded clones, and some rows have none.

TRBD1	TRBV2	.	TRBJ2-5	CASSIQGAQETQYF	TGTGCCAGCAGTATACAGGGGGCCCAGGAGACCCAGTACTTC
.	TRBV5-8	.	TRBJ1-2	CASSWGRALGGYTF	TGTGCCAGCAGCTGGGGGCGGGCCCTGGGGGGCTACACCTTC
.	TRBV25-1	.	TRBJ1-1	CASSGQTEAFF	TGTGCCAGCAGCGGACAGACAGAAGCTTTCTTT
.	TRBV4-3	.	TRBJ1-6	CASSQGDLQDPSYNSPLHF	TGCGCCAGCAGCCAAGGCGATCTACAGGACCCCTCCTATAATTCACCCCTCCACTTT
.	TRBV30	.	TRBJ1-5	CAWSVSPNQPQHF	TGTGCCTGGAGTGTAAGCCCCAATCAGCCCCAGCATTTT
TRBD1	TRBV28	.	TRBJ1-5	CASSRRDRPHF	TGTGCCAGCAGCCGCCGGGACAGGCCCCATTTT
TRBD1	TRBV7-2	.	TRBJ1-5	CASSLGTGFNQPQHF	TGTGCCAGCAGCTTAGGGACAGGGTTCAATCAGCCCCAGCATTTT
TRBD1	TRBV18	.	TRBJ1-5	CASSPPIGTGVRNQPQHF	TGTGCCAGCTCACCCCCAATTGGGACAGGGGTTCGCAATCAGCCCCAGCATTTT
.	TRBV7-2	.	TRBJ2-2	CASSLEVLALNTGELFF	TGTGCCAGCAGCTTAGAGGTACTAGCATTAAACACCGGGGAGCTGTTTTTT
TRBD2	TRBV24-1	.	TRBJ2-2	CATNTDSGSDTGELFF	TGTGCCACCAACACAGATAGCGGGAGTGACACCGGGGAGCTGTTTTTT
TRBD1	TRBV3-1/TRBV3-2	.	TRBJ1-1	CASSPRTGKTEAFF	TGTGCCAGCAGCCCCAGGACAGGGAAAACTGAAGCTTTCTTT
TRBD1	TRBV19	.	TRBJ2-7	CASGQGTSYEQYF	TGTGCCAGCGGACAGGGGACATCCTACGAGCAGTACTTC
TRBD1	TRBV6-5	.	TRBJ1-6	CASRLDRGNNSPLHF	TGTGCCAGCAGACTTGACAGGGGTAATAATTCACCCCTCCACTTT
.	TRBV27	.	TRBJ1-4	CASSDRPLEGEKLFF	TGTGCCAGCAGTGACAGGCCCTTAGAAGGAGAAAAACTGTTTTTT
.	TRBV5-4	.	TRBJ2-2	CASSLAVGNTGELFF	TGTGCCAGCAGCTTGGCCGTCGGGAACACCGGGGAGCTGTTTTTT
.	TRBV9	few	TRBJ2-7	CASTPGTESSYEQYF	TGTGCCAGCACACCCGGGACTGAGAGCTCCTACGAGCAGTACTTC
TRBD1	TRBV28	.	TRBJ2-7	CASSLPGQGAEQYF	TGTGCCAGCAGCCTCCCGGGACAGGGGGCCGAGCAGTACTTC
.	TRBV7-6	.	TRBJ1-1	CASTKTGMNTEAFF	TGTGCCAGCACCAAGACGGGGATGAACACTGAAGCTTTCTTT
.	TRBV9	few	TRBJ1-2	CASSVGGIYGYTF	TGTGCCAGCAGCGTGGGGGGTATTTATGGCTACACCTTC
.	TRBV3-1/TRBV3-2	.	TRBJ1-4	CASSQDRGSNEKLFF	TGTGCCAGCAGCCAAGATCGGGGGAGTAATGAAAAACTGTTTTTT
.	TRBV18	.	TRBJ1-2	CASSPRQDGYTF	TGTGCCAGCTCACCTCGACAAGATGGCTACACCTTC
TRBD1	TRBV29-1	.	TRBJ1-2	CGARTGVAYGYTF	TGCGGTGCCCGGACAGGGGTGGCCTATGGCTACACCTTC
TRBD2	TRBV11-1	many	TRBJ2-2	CASRPQTSGNTGELFF	TGTGCCAGCAGACCCCAGACTAGCGGAAACACCGGGGAGCTGTTTTTT
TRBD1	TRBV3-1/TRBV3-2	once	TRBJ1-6	CASSQRDRARSPLHF	TGTGCCAGCAGCCAACGGGACAGGGCCCGGTCACCCCTCCACTTT
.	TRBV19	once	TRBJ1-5	CASSKQGGGNQPQHF	TGTGCCAGTAGTAAGCAGGGTGGGGGCAATCAGCCCCAGCATTTT
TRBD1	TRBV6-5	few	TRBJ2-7	CASSYSGTGTYEQYF	TGTGCCAGCAGTTACTCAGGGACAGGGACCTACGAGCAGTACTTC
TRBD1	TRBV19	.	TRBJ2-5	CASSRQGAEETQYF	TGTGCCAGTAGTAGACAGGGGGCTGAAGAGACCCAGTACTTC
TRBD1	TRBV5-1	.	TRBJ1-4	CASSRPDRGTHEKLFF	TGCGCCAGCAGCAGACCGGACAGGGGGACCCATGAAAAACTGTTTTTT
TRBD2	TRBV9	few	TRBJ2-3	CASSVAGGLTDTQYF	TGTGCCAGCAGCGTGGCGGGGGGGCTCACAGATACGCAGTATTTT
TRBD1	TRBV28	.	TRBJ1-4	CASSTGVDEKLFF	TGTGCCAGCAGTACAGGGGTGGATGAAAAACTGTTTTTT
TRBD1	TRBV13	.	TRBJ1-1	CASSPAGTGGKTEAFF	TGTGCCAGCAGCCCCGCGGGGACAGGCGGTAAAACTGAAGCTTTCTTT
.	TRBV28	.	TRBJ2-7	CASRLQGKAYEQYF	TGTGCCAGCAGGCTACAGGGTAAGGCCTACGAGCAGTACTTC
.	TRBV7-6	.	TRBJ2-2	CASSQSLAFSGELFF	TGTGCCAGCAGCCAAAGCTTAGCCTTTTCCGGGGAGCTGTTTTTT
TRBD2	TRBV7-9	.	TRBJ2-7	CASSLSGSGRIYYEQYF	TGTGCCAGCAGCTTAAGCGGGAGCGGACGCATTTACTACGAGCAGTACTTC
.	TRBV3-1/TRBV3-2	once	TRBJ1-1	CASSQERVRLNTEAFF	TGTGCCAGCAGCCAAGAACGGGTCAGATTGAACACTGAAGCTTTCTTT
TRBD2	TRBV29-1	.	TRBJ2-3	CSAQSGTSGRWGDTQYF	TGCAGCGCACAATCCGGGACTAGCGGGAGATGGGGTGATACGCAGTATTTT
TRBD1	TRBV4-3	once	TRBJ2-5	CASSLHRGPQETQYF	TGCGCCAGCAGCCTTCACAGGGGTCCCCAAGAGACCCAGTACTTC
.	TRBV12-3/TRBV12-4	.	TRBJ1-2	CASSSNSYGYTF	TGTGCCAGCAGTTCAAACAGCTATGGCTACACCTTC
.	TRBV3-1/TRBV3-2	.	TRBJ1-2	CASSQSTGGGYTF	TGTGCCAGCAGCCAGTCTACAGGTGGTGGCTACACCTTC
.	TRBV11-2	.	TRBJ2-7	CASSPQGHREYF	TGTGCCAGCAGCCCACAGGGACACCGGGAGTACTTC
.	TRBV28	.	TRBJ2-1	CASSYYTTYNEQFF	TGTGCCAGCAGCTACTATACTACATACAATGAGCAGTTCTTC
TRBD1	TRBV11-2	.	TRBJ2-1	CASSLEQGAYEQFF	TGTGCCAGCAGCTTAGAACAGGGGGCCTATGAGCAGTTCTTC
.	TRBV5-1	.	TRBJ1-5	CASSPAGMDQPQHF	TGCGCCAGCAGCCCGGCAGGGATGGATCAGCCCCAGCATTTT
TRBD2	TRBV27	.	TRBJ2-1	CASSLSGTSYNEQFF	TGTGCCAGCAGTTTAAGCGGGACTAGCTACAATGAGCAGTTCTTC
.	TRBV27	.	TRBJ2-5	CASTAVWGVGGTQYF	TGTGCCAGCACCGCGGTGTGGGGGGTGGGCGGGACCCAGTACTTC
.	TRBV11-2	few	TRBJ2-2	CASSLDPQGPGELFF	TGTGCCAGCAGCTTAGATCCCCAGGGGCCCGGGGAGCTGTTTTTT
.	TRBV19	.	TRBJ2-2	CASRDRNTGELFF	TGTGCCAGTAGGGACAGGAACACCGGGGAGCTGTTTTTT
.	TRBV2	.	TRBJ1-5	CASRGPGGRADQPQHF	TGTGCCAGCAGGGGGCCCGGGGGGAGGGCCGATCAGCCCCAGCATTTT
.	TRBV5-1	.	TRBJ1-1	CASSLGLQALKAGPRKAFF	TGCGCCAGCAGCTTGGGGCTCCAGGCCCTAAAGGCCGGCCCTCGGAAAGCTTTCTTT
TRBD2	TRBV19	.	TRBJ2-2	CASSSRTSGSTTGELFF	TGTGCCAGTAGTTCCCGGACTAGCGGGAGTACCACCGGGGAGCTGTTTTTT
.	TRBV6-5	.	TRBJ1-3	CASSYEGGNTIYF	TGTGCCAGCAGTTACGAGGGCGGAAACACCATATATTTT
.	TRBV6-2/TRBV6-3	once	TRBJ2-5	CASSYGFPRPQETQYF	TGTGCCAGCAGTTACGGATTTCCCAGGCCACAAGAGACCCAGTACTTC
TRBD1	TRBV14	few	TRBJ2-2	CASSRWTGGNGELFF	TGTGCCAGCAGCCGATGGACAGGGGGCAACGGGGAGCTGTTTTTT
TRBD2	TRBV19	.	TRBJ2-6	CASTMTAGGTGANVLTF	TGTGCCAGTACCATGACTGCGGGGGGGACTGGGGCCAACGTCCTGACTTTC